This passage covers 18 T cell receptor beta chains from one sample sequenced in a study of cytomegalovirus exposure and HLA in healthy donors. Primers for the PCR totalled 60 Vbeta and 13 Jbeta. This table comes from immunoSEQ multiplex PCR, and its TCRdb copy is limited to in-frame clones, with some not included. The top ten hold under 1.5% of the sample, which has some 110,000 clones, approximately 80% seen once. The specimen sequenced was PBMCs. The origin of the receptors is a man aged 25-40 years in good health and CMV-seronegative.

This clone has just a few counts. V gene TRBV5-6 combines with J gene TRBJ2-7; the D gene is possibly TRBD1 (5 bases). CDR1 SGHDT and CDR2 YYEEEE come from the germline V gene. V was trimmed by 0 bases and J by 3 bases, leaving 7 bases between them. This CDR3 spans 13 amino acids. The CDR3 protein is CASSLGGLYEQYF. The CDR3 nucleotides read TGTGCCAGCAGCTTGGGGGGCCTCTACGAGCAGTACTTC.

This chain uses TRBV28 with TRBJ2-1, with 8 bases matching TRBD1. CDR3 length equals 12 residues. Germline lookup yields CDR1 MDHEN and CDR2 SYDVKM. V was pared by 3 bases and J by 14 bases, with 6 bases of the junction left unmatched. The CDR3 protein is CASSFQGARKFF. Written as DNA, the CDR3 is TGTGCCAGCAGTTTCCAGGGGGCAAGGAAGTTCTTC.

The chain couples TRBV27 to TRBJ1-2, with 7 nucleotides matching TRBD1. Germline values: CDR1 MNHEY, CDR2 SMNVEV (reference sequence). V lost 3 bases to trimming and J lost 7 bases; unmatched junction nucleotides: 8. CDR3 length: 14 residues. The CDR3 nucleotides read TGTGCCAGCAGTTTGTCGACAGGGTTCCGTGGCTACACCTTC. Translated, it gives CASSLSTGFRGYTF.

The V gene is TRBV7-2, the J gene TRBJ2-1, with 9 positions matching TRBD2. The length of the CDR3 is 18 residues. Germline CDR1 reads SGHTA; CDR2 reads FQGNSA. V lost 2 bases and J lost 2; bases outside the gene matches: 10. This chain's CDR3 is CASSLLLAGPRTYNEQFF. CDR3 DNA sequence: TGTGCCAGCAGCTTACTTCTAGCGGGGCCTAGGACCTACAATGAGCAGTTCTTC.

The V call is TRBV5-1, the J call TRBJ2-5; 15 nucleotides line up with TRBD2. The end of the DNA is better explained by TRBJ2-7, so the J call may be wrong. Per germline, CDR1 SGHRS and CDR2 YFSETQ. The CDR3 has 14 amino acids. CDR3 DNA: TGCGCCAGCAGATGGACTAGCGGGGGGGTCGAGCAGTACTTC. Encoded protein: CASRWTSGGVEQYF.

The chain employs TRBV2 and TRBJ2-2; possibly TRBD1 for D (5 bases). V was pared by 6 bases and J by 0 bases, with 14 bases between. CDR3 size: 16 residues. Germline assignment: CDR1 SNHLY and CDR2 FYNNEI. In nucleotides, the CDR3 is TGTGCCAGCAGAGAACAGGTTTTCGCGAACACCGGGGAGCTGTTTTTT. This gives the protein CASREQVFANTGELFF.

The rearrangement links TRBV21-1 to TRBJ2-7; TRBD1 is the table's D call, not checked against the DNA. TRBV21-1 is reported as a pseudogene. CDR3 size: 16 residues. The CDR3: CASSRVRTGCIYEQYF. CDR3 DNA sequence: TGTGCCAGCAGCAGGGTAAGGACAGGCTGTATCTACGAGCAGTACTTC.

V and J are TRBV19 and TRBJ2-3; a possible D gene is TRBD1 (5 bases). The CDR3 is 14 amino acids. The V and J ends lost 6 bases and 0 bases respectively, with 10 bases between them. CDR1 is LNHDA, CDR2 SQIVND, per germline (reference sequence). CDR3 protein: CASRATGSTDTQYF. CDR3 nucleotide sequence: TGTGCCAGTAGGGCCACAGGTAGCACAGATACGCAGTATTTT.

The CDR3 DNA reads as TGTGCCAGCAGCCCCCGGGGAAGGAGCAATCAGCCCCAGCATTTT. Residues: CASSPRGRSNQPQHF. The chain is built from TRBV9 and TRBJ1-5; no firm D call. CDR1 is SGDLS, CDR2 YYNGEE, per germline. Trimming left V 4 bases short and J 1 base short, with 12 bases between. The CDR3 is made up of 15 amino acids.

V and J are TRBV19 and TRBJ1-6, with 7 bases aligning to TRBD1. V lost 3 bases and J lost 5; bases outside the gene matches: 4. The germline V gene has CDR1 LNHDA and CDR2 SQIVND (reference sequence). CDR3 length: 15 amino acids. The DNA of the CDR3 is TGTGCCAGTAGTATTTTGACAGGGAATAATTCACCCCTCCACTTT. Translation: CASSILTGNNSPLHF.

The chain couples TRBV7-8 to TRBJ2-7; TRBD1 matches at 9 bases. The CDR3 extends over 15 amino acids. V lost 2 bases, J lost 3 bases, and 5 bases stayed unmatched. Germline values: CDR1 SGHVS, CDR2 FQNEAQ. The CDR3 sequence: CASSLRRTGDYEQYF. The CDR3 DNA sequence: TGTGCCAGCAGCTTAAGGAGGACAGGGGACTACGAGCAGTACTTC.

This chain uses TRBV4-1 with TRBJ1-1, with D maybe TRBD1 (5 bases). This CDR3 has 14 amino acids. The V and J ends lost 8 bases and 0 bases respectively, with 13 bases between them. The germline V gene encodes CDR1 MGHRA and CDR2 YSYEKL. The CDR3 region has the DNA TGCGCCAGCCGACAGCTACAAATGAACACTGAAGCTTTCTTT. It codes for CASRQLQMNTEAFF.

The V and J genes are TRBV25-1 and TRBJ2-5, with D hard to call. The CDR3 is made up of 12 amino acids. V lost 3 bases to trimming and J lost 5 bases, with 7 bases between them. CDR1 and CDR2 from the germline V gene are MGHDK and SYGVNS. The CDR3 DNA follows: TGTGCCAGCAGTGATTCCTCGGAGACCCAGTACTTC. Translation gives CASSDSSETQYF.

The rearrangement links TRBV27 to TRBJ2-6; D unresolved. V lost 5 bases, J lost 0 bases, and 17 bases lay in between. Germline V gene sequence: CDR1 MNHEY, CDR2 SMNVEV (reference sequence). CDR3 length: 18 residues. The CDR3 here is CASSNTGLHYSGANVLTF. DNA for the CDR3: TGTGCCAGCAGTAACACCGGGTTACACTACTCTGGGGCCAACGTCCTGACTTTC.

The chain recombines TRBV5-4 with TRBJ2-3; possibly TRBD2 for D (6 bases). Germline assignment: CDR1 SGHNT and CDR2 YYREEE (reference sequence). This CDR3 spans 15 amino acids. V lost 3 bases to trimming and J lost 2 bases, with 13 bases between them. CDR3 amino acids: CASSYIAEYTDTQYF. CDR3 bases: TGTGCCAGCAGCTATATAGCGGAGTACACAGATACGCAGTATTTT.

The rearrangement joins TRBV4-1 to TRBJ2-5, with D possibly being TRBD1 (6 bases). The germline V gene encodes CDR1 MGHRA and CDR2 YSYEKL. V gave up 4 bases and J gave up 0 bases, with 12 bases separating them. The CDR3 length is 15 residues. The CDR3 is CASSPLGGYQETQYF. The DNA of the CDR3 is TGCGCCAGCAGCCCATTAGGGGGATACCAAGAGACCCAGTACTTC.

J is TRBJ1-6 and V is TRBV4-3; 11 nucleotides match TRBD1. The CDR3 runs 19 residues. The V segment lost 0 bases and the J segment 9 bases; nucleotides outside the gene matches: 13. The germline CDR1 and CDR2 sequences are LGHNA and YSLEER. CDR3 sequence reads: CASSQDIVGQGAISSPLHF. The CDR3 DNA reads as TGCGCCAGCAGCCAAGATATTGTAGGACAGGGGGCTATTAGTTCACCCCTCCACTTT.

The J gene is TRBJ1-1, the V gene TRBV19; TRBD1 aligns across 8 bases. Germline CDR1 is LNHDA and CDR2 is SQIVND (reference sequence). The CDR3 runs 12 residues. J lost 12 bases, V lost 5 bases, and 8 bases had no gene match. The CDR3, as DNA: TGTGCCAGTAGTGTCAGACAGGGGCGAACTTTCTTT. It encodes CASSVRQGRTFF.